This entry describes one TCR beta chain. As yet, its antigen is unknown. Relative to the germline gene, one junction end is altered; a read error may explain this. This specimen comes from a study of T cell repertoires in cytomegalovirus infection. Background on the study: It was the public TCR beta signatures that indicated both CMV infection and matching HLA type.

The CDR3 covers 15 residues. Germline V gene sequence: CDR1 SSHAT, CDR2 FNYEAQ (reference sequence). MiXCR, applied by TCRdb to the reads, yields one record per CDR3 protein. The sample comprises 630,000 or so distinct CDR3 sequences, roughly 26% of which are singletons, and 6.5% to 10% rests with the top ten. Study conclusions and caveats: HLA-C-restricted, CMV-specific TCR beta clonotypes were dominant ex vivo.

The clonotype comes from a human donor in good health (CMV status not recorded). Some clones in this sample may be carry-over from other donors' samples. Sequencing was performed on CD8+ T cells from PBMCs. The chain has TRBV7-7 and TRBJ2-5; 9 bases map to TRBD2. The CDR3 DNA reads TGTGCTAGCAGCCCATTGGGACTAGCAGAAGAGACCCAGTACTTC. This gives the protein CASSPLGLAEETQYF.